This entry concerns a single TCR beta chain. Its antigen remains unknown. The sample is drawn from a study of PD-1 blockade in classical Hodgkin lymphoma. Study observations and caveats: Healthy donors were reported to have higher baseline TCR diversity than newly diagnosed patients.

CDR3 length equals 17 residues. The V segment lost 3 bases and the J segment 2 bases; nucleotides outside the gene matches: 3. The V gene's germline CDR1 is LNHDA and CDR2 SQIVND (reference sequence). Each and every patient relapsed after autologous stem cell transplantation, and patients got differing brentuximab vedotin exposure. TCRdb keeps only in-frame clones here, not all; method: immunoSEQ multiplex PCR. The table lists around 91,000 clones, 89% of them singletons, with approximately 22% in the top ten. The chain uses TRBV19 and TRBJ2-1, with 14 positions matching TRBD2. Specimen: peripheral blood mononuclear cells (PBMCs), collected at baseline. This TCR derives from a human donor with classical Hodgkin lymphoma. The CDR3 DNA reads as TGTGCCAGTAGTATCTCGGGACTAGCGGGAGCCTACAATGAGCAGTTCTTC. This gives the protein CASSISGLAGAYNEQFF.